What follows are 25 T cell receptor beta chains derived from one specimen sequenced in a study of blood T cell repertoires in COVID-19. Assay used: immunoSEQ multiplex PCR; TCRdb lists only in-frame clones, some missing. Found here are roughly 20,000 clones, over 90% of them singletons; the top ten hold over 4%. Specimen: peripheral blood. The receptors originated from a woman in her forties or fifties with active COVID-19.

The chain combines TRBV30 with TRBJ1-5, with D possibly being TRBD1 (5 bases). This CDR3 has 13 amino acids. CDR1 GTSNPN and CDR2 SVGIG come from the germline V gene (reference sequence). Trimming took off 1 base at V and 5 bases at J, with 9 bases between the two ends. CDR3 protein: CAWSGQKDQPQHF. In DNA, the CDR3 is TGTGCCTGGAGTGGACAGAAAGATCAGCCCCAGCATTTT. The full variable domain, in which reference TRBV30 and TRBJ1-5 provide the parts outside the CDR3, is SQTIHQWPATLVQPVGSPLSLECTVEGTSNPNLYWYRQAAGRGLQLLFYSVGIGQISSEVPQNLSASRPQDRQFILSSKKLLLSDSGFYLCAWSGQKDQPQHFGDGTRLSIL.

The rearrangement links TRBV9 to TRBJ1-2, with 9 bases identical to TRBD1. The J segment lost 4 bases and the V segment lost 0 bases, leaving 4 bases of the junction unmatched. CDR3 length equals 15 residues. CDR1 is SGDLS, CDR2 YYNGEE, per germline. DNA for the CDR3: TGTGCCAGCAGCGTAGAGGGACAGGGCTCCTATGGCTACACCTTC. Its translation: CASSVEGQGSYGYTF. The full variable domain, its missing parts supplied by reference TRBV9 and TRBJ1-2, is DSGVTQTPKHLITATGQRVTLRCSPRSGDLSVYWYQQSLDQGLQFLIQYYNGEERAKGNILERFSAQQFPDLHSELNLSSLELGDSALYFCASSVEGQGSYGYTFGSGTRLTVV.

This chain links TRBV28 with TRBJ1-2; 11 nucleotides match TRBD1. After removal of 3 bases from V and 8 bases from J, the junction contained 11 bases not matched to a gene. This CDR3 spans 16 amino acids. CDR1 is MDHEN and CDR2 is SYDVKM in the germline V gene. The CDR3 coding sequence is TGTGCCAGCAGTTTTCGGACAGGGGGCGCGGACCCCGGCTACACCTTC. It yields the protein CASSFRTGGADPGYTF.

This clone was detected once. V and J are TRBV9 and TRBJ2-5; a weak D match, TRBD1 (6 bases). The germline V gene encodes CDR1 SGDLS and CDR2 YYNGEE. This CDR3 is built from 15 residues. Trimming left V 0 bases short and J 5 bases short, with 14 bases between. CDR3 DNA: TGTGCCAGCAGCGTAGCAACAGGGCCGTATGAGACCCAGTACTTC. It specifies CASSVATGPYETQYF. Supplemented by reference TRBV9 and TRBJ2-5, the full variable domain reads DSGVTQTPKHLITATGQRVTLRCSPRSGDLSVYWYQQSLDQGLQFLIQYYNGEERAKGNILERFSAQQFPDLHSELNLSSLELGDSALYFCASSVATGPYETQYFGPGTRLLVL.

This sequence joins TRBV4-1 and TRBJ1-5; TRBD1 matches at 8 bases. The V and J ends lost 5 bases and 3 bases, in that order; junction bases with no gene match: 9. CDR3 length: 16 residues. Per germline, CDR1 MGHRA and CDR2 YSYEKL. As DNA, the CDR3 is TGCGCCAGCAGCGATCTCAACAGGGGGGACAATCAGCCCCAGCATTTT. This gives the protein CASSDLNRGDNQPQHF.

The V call is TRBV5-1, the J call TRBJ2-3; 7 nucleotides agree with TRBD2. Losses at the gene ends were 4 bases for V and 0 bases for J; bases not matched to a gene: 8. The germline V gene encodes CDR1 SGHRS and CDR2 YFSETQ. The CDR3 is 16 amino acids. This CDR3 is CASSQVGGVSTDTQYF. The CDR3 nucleotides read TGCGCCAGCAGCCAAGTTGGGGGGGTTAGCACAGATACGCAGTATTTT.

This chain links TRBV29-1 with TRBJ1-2, with D possibly TRBD1 on 6 matching bases. Germline V gene lookup returns CDR1 SQVTM and CDR2 ANQGSEA. This CDR3 has 13 amino acids. Trimming left V 4 bases short and J 1 base short, with 10 bases between. The CDR3 sequence is CSVGQEDNYGYTF. In DNA form, the CDR3 reads TGCAGCGTTGGACAGGAGGATAACTATGGCTACACCTTC.

This chain connects TRBV30 to TRBJ1-2; D call uncertain. V dropped 4 bases and J dropped 8 bases, with 14 bases sitting between them. The germline V gene has CDR1 GTSNPN and CDR2 SVGIG (reference sequence). The CDR3 is made up of 12 amino acids. The CDR3 sequence is CAWTRMSLGYTF. Written as DNA, the CDR3 is TGTGCCTGGACCAGGATGTCCCTCGGCTACACCTTC.

The chain employs TRBV25-1 and TRBJ2-1; D not certain. The CDR3 spans 13 residues. Per germline, CDR1 MGHDK and CDR2 SYGVNS. The V and J ends lost 3 bases and 4 bases respectively, with 7 bases between them. The CDR3 nucleotides are TGTGCCAGCAGTGATACAGATTACAATGAGCAGTTCTTC. Translating gives CASSDTDYNEQFF.

The chain recombines TRBV5-6 with TRBJ2-2, with 10 bases identical to TRBD2. With V trimmed by 5 bases and J by 5 bases, 9 bases remained unmatched. CDR3 length equals 16 residues. Germline V gene sequence: CDR1 SGHDT, CDR2 YYEEEE. CDR3: CASSQLAGVWTGELFF. CDR3 bases: TGTGCCAGCAGTCAGCTAGCGGGAGTTTGGACCGGGGAGCTGTTTTTT.

The J gene is TRBJ2-2, the V gene TRBV9; D remains unclear. Per germline, CDR1 SGDLS and CDR2 YYNGEE. This CDR3 spans 14 amino acids. V lost 1 base to trimming and J lost 11 bases, with 15 bases between them. The CDR3 sequence is CASSVRPFQAELFF. The CDR3 DNA reads as TGTGCCAGCAGCGTAAGGCCTTTCCAGGCTGAGCTGTTTTTT.

V usage is TRBV5-1 and J usage is TRBJ2-3, with D unclear. Trimming left V 7 bases short and J 0 bases short, with 9 bases between. The germline V gene has CDR1 SGHRS and CDR2 YFSETQ. This CDR3 spans 13 amino acids. The CDR3 loop is CASRPGSTDTQYF. The DNA of the CDR3 is TGCGCCAGCCGACCCGGGAGCACAGATACGCAGTATTTT.

Turning to this clone: The limits of the CDR3 on the DNA are not certain, so only TCRdb's listed CDR3 is given. This sequence joins TRBV6-2 or TRBV6-3 and TRBJ2-1; TRBD2 reflects the table's D call only, with no check against the DNA. CDR1 and CDR2 (germline): MNHEY, SVGEGT. The CDR3 adds up to 12 amino acids, both ends counted. Here the CDR3 reads CASSSSRIEQFF.

This chain links TRBV9 with TRBJ2-7, with 7 bases fitting TRBD1. Germline loops: CDR1 SGDLS, CDR2 YYNGEE. CDR3 size: 15 residues. Trimming at V came to 4 bases and at J to 4 bases, leaving 11 bases not matched to a gene. The CDR3 sequence: CASSTLGAGGYEQYF. DNA of the CDR3: TGTGCCAGCAGCACCCTCGGGGCAGGGGGTTACGAGCAGTACTTC.

This chain connects TRBV9 to TRBJ1-6; TRBD1 aligns across 7 bases. Germline CDR1 is SGDLS and CDR2 is YYNGEE. There are 14 residues in the CDR3. Trimming at V came to 4 bases and at J to 7 bases, leaving 5 bases not matched to a gene. The CDR3 region is CASSYGTVNSPLHF. CDR3 DNA sequence: TGTGCCAGCAGCTACGGGACAGTAAATTCACCCCTCCACTTT.

The chain carries TRBV9 and TRBJ1-1; no firm D call. The germline V gene encodes CDR1 SGDLS and CDR2 YYNGEE. The V end was cut by 2 bases, the J end by 4 bases, with 9 bases between. The CDR3 contains 13 residues. The CDR3 DNA reads as TGTGCCAGCAGCGTTACAGCTATCACTGAAGCTTTCTTT. Its protein is CASSVTAITEAFF.

The V gene is TRBV11-3, the J gene TRBJ2-1, with unresolved D. The V end lost 1 base, the J end lost 10 bases, and 14 bases lay between the germline ends. The CDR3 consists of 14 residues. Germline CDR1 SGHNT, CDR2 YENEEA. CDR3 nucleotides: TGTGCCAGCAGCTTAGGCCCCAGTAGCCTCGAGCAGTTCTTC. Residues: CASSLGPSSLEQFF. The full variable domain, its missing parts supplied by reference TRBV11-3 and TRBJ2-1, is EAGVVQSPRYKIIEKKQPVAFWCNPISGHNTLYWYLQNLGQGPELLIRYENEEAVDDSQLPKDRFSAERLKGVDSTLKIQPAELGDSAVYLCASSLGPSSLEQFFGPGTRLTVL.

The chain employs TRBV7-2 and TRBJ2-1, with D possibly matching TRBD2 (5 bases). The CDR3 runs to 14 residues. Per germline, CDR1 SGHTA and CDR2 FQGNSA. The V and J ends lost 4 bases and 6 bases respectively, with 13 bases between them. CDR3 sequence reads: CASSSQGLSNEQFF. DNA for the CDR3: TGTGCCAGCAGCTCACAAGGACTGAGCAATGAGCAGTTCTTC.

The chain couples TRBV5-6 to TRBJ1-5; 8 bases agree with TRBD1. This CDR3 is built from 16 residues. V dropped 2 bases and J dropped 5; count of bases not matched to a gene: 9. Per germline, CDR1 SGHDT and CDR2 YYEEEE. The CDR3 protein is CASSFSRGRTHQPQHF. CDR3 DNA sequence: TGTGCCAGCAGCTTTTCCAGGGGGCGAACCCATCAGCCCCAGCATTTT.

The CDR3 bases are TGTGCCAGCAGTCCCTCGGCTAGCGGGAGGCCTAGCACAGATACGCAGTATTTT. Amino acids: CASSPSASGRPSTDTQYF. The rearrangement uses TRBV6-6 and TRBJ2-3; 11 nucleotides match TRBD2. Germline lookup yields CDR1 MNHNY and CDR2 SVGAGI (reference sequence). The V and J ends lost 5 bases and 0 bases, in that order; junction bases with no gene match: 10. CDR3 length: 18 amino acids.

The genes are TRBV28 and TRBJ2-1, with a possible D match to TRBD1 (7 bases). Per germline, CDR1 MDHEN and CDR2 SYDVKM. V lost 6 bases, J lost 4 bases, and 16 bases lay in between. The CDR3 contains 15 residues. The CDR3 spells CASSLGGGPYNEQFF. CDR3 DNA: TGTGCCAGCAGCCTCGGAGGGGGCCCTTACAATGAGCAGTTCTTC.

The rearrangement uses TRBV5-6 and TRBJ1-5; 9 positions match TRBD1. The CDR3 sequence is 16 residues long. Trimming took 4 bases from V and 3 from J; bases not matched to a gene: 8. Germline assignment: CDR1 SGHDT and CDR2 YYEEEE. In DNA form, the CDR3 reads TGTGCCAGCAGCGCAGGGACAGGGAATCCCAATCAGCCCCAGCATTTT. Translating gives CASSAGTGNPNQPQHF.

This sequence joins TRBV9 and TRBJ2-2, with TRBD1 matching over 8 bases. The CDR3 covers 16 residues. V dropped 4 bases and J dropped 4; count of bases not matched to a gene: 9. Germline V gives CDR1 SGDLS, CDR2 YYNGEE. Here the CDR3 reads CASSSSTGVFTGELFF. The CDR3 nucleotides read TGTGCCAGCAGCTCTTCGACAGGGGTCTTCACCGGGGAGCTGTTTTTT.

The chain joins TRBV5-1 to TRBJ2-1, with TRBD2 identical over 8 bases. There are 14 residues in the CDR3. The J segment lost 4 bases and the V segment lost 0 bases, leaving 0 bases of the junction unmatched. CDR1 and CDR2 from the germline V gene are SGHRS and YFSETQ. The CDR3 is CASSLASGYNEQFF. CDR3 sequence (DNA): TGCGCCAGCAGCTTGGCTAGCGGGTACAATGAGCAGTTCTTC. The full variable domain, with the rest looked up from reference TRBV5-1 and TRBJ2-1, is KAGVTQTPRYLIKTRGQQVTLSCSPISGHRSVSWYQQTPGQGLQFLFEYFSETQRNKGNFPGRFSGRQFSNSRSEMNVSTLELGDSALYLCASSLASGYNEQFFGPGTRLTVL.

The V and J genes are TRBV25-1 and TRBJ2-7; D remains ambiguous. Germline CDR1 is MGHDK and CDR2 is SYGVNS. This CDR3 region has 11 residues. V lost 6 bases, J lost 5 bases, and 8 bases lay in between. CDR3 residues: CASRRSHEQYF. The CDR3 nucleotides are TGTGCCAGCAGACGGAGCCACGAGCAGTACTTC.